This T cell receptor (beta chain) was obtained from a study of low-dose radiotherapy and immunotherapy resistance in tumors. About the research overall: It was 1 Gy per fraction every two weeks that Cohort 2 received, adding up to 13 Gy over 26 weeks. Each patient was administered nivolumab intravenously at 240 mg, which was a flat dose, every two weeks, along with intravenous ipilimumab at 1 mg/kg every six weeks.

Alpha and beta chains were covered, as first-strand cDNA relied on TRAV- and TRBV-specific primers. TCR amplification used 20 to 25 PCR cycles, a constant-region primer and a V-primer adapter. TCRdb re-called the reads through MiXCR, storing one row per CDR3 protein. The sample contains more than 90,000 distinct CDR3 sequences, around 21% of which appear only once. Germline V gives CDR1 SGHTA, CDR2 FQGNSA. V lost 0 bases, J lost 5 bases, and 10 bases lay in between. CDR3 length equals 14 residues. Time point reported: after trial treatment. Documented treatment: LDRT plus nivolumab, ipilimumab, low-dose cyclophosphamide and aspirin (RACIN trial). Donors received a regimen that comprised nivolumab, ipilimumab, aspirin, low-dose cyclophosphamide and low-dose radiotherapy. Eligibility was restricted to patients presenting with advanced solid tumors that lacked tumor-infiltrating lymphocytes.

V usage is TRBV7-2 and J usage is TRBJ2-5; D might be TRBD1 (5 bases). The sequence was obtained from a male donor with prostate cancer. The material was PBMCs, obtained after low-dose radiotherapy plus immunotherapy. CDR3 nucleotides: TGTGCCAGCAGCTTAGCGGGCGCAGGGGAGACCCAGTACTTC. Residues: CASSLAGAGETQYF.